This T cell receptor (beta chain) was sequenced during a study of shared clonotypes between healthy human individuals. Generated by immunoSEQ multiplex PCR, the TCRdb table keeps only in-frame clones and is missing some. Of roughly 500,000 clones listed, about 82% are singletons. This CDR3 has 17 amino acids. Germline V gene data show CDR1 as KGHSH and CDR2 as LQKENI. Trimming removed 0 bases from V and 8 bases from J; junction bases left unmatched: 7. In unsorted samples, genomic DNA was obtained using 100 million or so PBMCs. The chain is built from TRBV18 and TRBJ1-4; 12 bases match TRBD1. The receptor was isolated from a woman between 40 and 55 years old in good health. Some clones in this sample may be carry-over from other donors' samples. Sequenced input: PBMCs. CDR3 bases: TGTGCCAGCTCACCACCGCAAGGGACAGGGGGCAGGGAAAAACTGTTTTTT. This translates into CASSPPQGTGGREKLFF. Using reference TRBV18 and TRBJ1-4 for the parts outside the CDR3, the full variable domain is NAGVMQNPRHLVRRRGQEARLRCSPMKGHSHVYWYRQLPEEGLKFMVYLQKENIIDESGMPKERFSAEFPKEGPSILRIQQVVRGDSAAYFCASSPPQGTGGREKLFFGSGTQLSVL.